This T cell receptor (beta chain) was recovered during a study of T cells after yellow fever vaccination (dated by TCRdb to about 2019). General notes on the study: Libraries from fractions with low cell numbers were prepared with the SMART-Seq v4 Ultra Low Input RNA kit. To track T-cell clones before and after primary and booster YFV17D yellow fever vaccination, bulk TCR alpha and beta repertoires were sequenced longitudinally. Two healthy male donors made up the cohort, one aged 18 to 30 years and the other aged 30 to 40 years. Blood was collected at multiple timepoints before and after primary and secondary immunization, and bulk PBMC replicates and cell subsets were isolated.

The label giving this sample's treatment or condition can be read as: live attenuated yellow fever vaccine strain. A standard Ficoll-Paque protocol was used to isolate PBMCs from peripheral blood. Dynabeads CD4 and CD8 positive selection kits were used to isolate CD4 and CD8 T-cell fractions. TriZol was used to extract RNA from bulk PBMCs, CD4 and CD8 fractions, and dextramer-positive and dextramer-negative fractions. Synthesis of TCR cDNA relied on 5'RACE template switching, a step that introduced a universal primer site along with unique molecular identifiers. cDNA synthesis was primed from both the TCR alpha and TCR beta constant segments. Libraries were amplified in two PCR steps, with sample barcodes and sequencing adapters added in the second step. Libraries were sequenced on Illumina HiSeq 2500 (2x100 bp) or NovaSeq (2x150 bp). From the authors' description of their analysis: MIGEC was used to demultiplex reads and collapse the reads into UMI consensus sequences, and MiXCR was used for V(D)J alignment. Using edgeR on replicate PBMC samples, clonotypes were called vaccine-responding if FDR was below 0.01 and the log2 fold change was above 5 up to day 15. Each bulk clonotype was labeled CD4 or CD8 based on which sequenced repertoire, CD4 or CD8, contained the clonotype at higher abundance. The public sequencing data were trimmed at Q25 with fastp and processed into clonotypes with MiXCR by TCRdb, which kept only in-frame beta chains. Rows are unified per CDR3 protein, each entry keeping the most common DNA and genes. TCRdb's processing, not the study's, gives the V and J calls here. Across this sample there are 150,000 to 200,000 distinct CDR3 sequences, with 6.5% to 8.5% seen only once. Approximately 2.5% of the sample is held by the ten biggest clonotypes.

At the junction V is shortened by 1 base and J by 0 bases, with 14 bases in between. CDR3 length: 17 amino acids, cysteine to phenylalanine. Only the CDR3 part of the read is kept: 51 bases, read in frame from the first base. As encoded in the germline V gene, CDR1 is SGHTA while CDR2 is FQGNSA. The investigation overall reported the following: Most clones expanded after primary vaccination (roughly 96% of CD4 and roughly 91% of CD8) were re-detected after the booster, suggesting that broad memory maintenance occurred. A small fraction of clonotypes appeared in both the CD4 and CD8 compartments, likely as a result of convergent recombination. Because abundant contaminating clonotypes from the bulk population could be contained in FACS-sorted repertoires, computational filtering was required. Compared with the primary T-cell response, the secondary T-cell response was weaker but faster, peaking on day 5 rather than day 15. Only two donors were included in the study, so the extent to which the findings can be generalized is limited.

Note on this clonotype: Its antigen remains undetermined. It has no much larger one-base neighbor in the sample; base qualities were not kept.

The rearranged chain carries TRBV7-2 and TRBJ2-3, with a tentative D gene TRBD2 over 7 matching bases. The material was CD4+ T cells sorted from PBMCs, obtained 4 to 5 days after the first yellow fever vaccination. The receptor comes from a man aged 18 to 29 who received the YFV17D yellow fever vaccine. The sequence in DNA is TGTGCCAGCAGCTTAGTCCGACGCGGGGGCAGCACAGATACGCAGTATTTT. It translates to CASSLVRRGGSTDTQYF.